Listed below are T cell receptor beta chains from one sample, sequenced in a study of blood T cell repertoires in COVID-19. Only in-frame clones appear in the TCRdb table, and some are missing; sequencing was by immunoSEQ multiplex PCR. The sample holds 150,000 to 200,000 clones, 86% seen once. The sequenced sample consisted of peripheral blood. The source is a man between 65 and 85 years old with acute or convalescent COVID-19. CDR3s include the opening cysteine and the closing phenylalanine or tryptophan. The D gene is left open where the match is weak. Not all rows give a size; the values are once, few, many and, for expanded clones, a class.

V	D	J	size	CDR3	DNA
TRBV7-3	.	TRBJ1-5	once	CASSPGQPNQPQHF	TGTGCCAGCAGCCCCGGACAGCCGAATCAGCCCCAGCATTTT
TRBV5-4	.	TRBJ1-6	.	CASSLGARGNSPLHF	TGTGCCAGCAGCTTGGGCGCCAGGGGTAATTCACCCCTCCACTTT
TRBV7-6	.	TRBJ2-7	.	CASSSLNAPGGEQYF	TGTGCCAGCAGCTCACTTAACGCCCCCGGGGGCGAGCAGTACTTC
TRBV19	TRBD2	TRBJ2-5	.	CASNRGGGQETQYF	TGTGCCAGTAACCGGGGGGGCGGACAAGAGACCCAGTACTTC
TRBV9	.	TRBJ1-5	.	CASSVAGSSQPQHF	TGTGCCAGCAGTGTGGCGGGGTCCAGTCAGCCCCAGCATTTT
TRBV10-1	.	TRBJ2-7	.	CASSGAAGPSPYEQYF	TGCGCCAGCAGTGGGGCCGCAGGTCCATCCCCCTACGAGCAGTACTTC
TRBV15	.	TRBJ2-7	.	CATSEWTMARDYEQYF	TGTGCCACCAGCGAGTGGACAATGGCTAGGGACTACGAGCAGTACTTC
TRBV14	.	TRBJ2-5	.	CASSQDPRLTEYF	TGTGCCAGCAGCCAAGACCCCAGATTAACCGAGTACTTC
TRBV15	.	TRBJ1-1	.	CATSREQWNTEAFF	TGTGCCACCAGCAGGGAACAGTGGAACACTGAAGCTTTCTTT
TRBV9	.	TRBJ2-2	.	CASSAQRTGELFF	TGTGCCAGCAGCGCCCAGCGGACCGGGGAGCTGTTTTTT
TRBV20-1	.	TRBJ1-1	.	CSARPVIEAFF	TGCAGTGCTAGACCGGTCATTGAAGCTTTCTTT
TRBV28	.	TRBJ1-6	.	CASSSQGGDSPLHF	TGTGCCAGCAGTTCCCAGGGTGGGGATTCACCCCTCCACTTT
TRBV21-1	.	TRBJ1-2	.	CASSTRGGFNYGYTF	TGTGCCAGCAGCACCCGGGGAGGTTTCAACTATGGCTACACCTTC
TRBV7-3	.	TRBJ2-5	.	CASSLIRLETQYF	TGTGCCAGCAGCTTAATTAGATTGGAGACCCAGTACTTC
TRBV9	TRBD2	TRBJ2-3	.	CASSAYGGATDTQYF	TGTGCCAGCAGCGCGTACGGGGGGGCGACAGATACGCAGTATTTT
TRBV6-4	.	TRBJ1-5	.	CASSDSRPFSNQPQHF	TGTGCCAGCAGTGACTCGAGGCCGTTTAGCAATCAGCCCCAGCATTTT
TRBV6-6	TRBD1	TRBJ2-7	.	CASSRTGVTYEQYF	TGTGCCAGCAGCCGGACAGGGGTGACCTACGAGCAGTACTTC
TRBV27	TRBD2	TRBJ2-3	.	CASSFGGAGGGTQYF	TGTGCCAGCAGTTTTGGGGGGGCGGGGGGAGGAACGCAGTATTTT
TRBV16	TRBD1	TRBJ1-6	.	CASSRPTGTLGSPLHF	TGTGCCAGCAGCCGGCCGACAGGGACGTTAGGGTCACCCCTCCACTTT
TRBV7-8	.	TRBJ2-5	once	CASSLQQGQETQYF	TGTGCCAGCAGCTTACAACAGGGACAAGAGACCCAGTACTTC